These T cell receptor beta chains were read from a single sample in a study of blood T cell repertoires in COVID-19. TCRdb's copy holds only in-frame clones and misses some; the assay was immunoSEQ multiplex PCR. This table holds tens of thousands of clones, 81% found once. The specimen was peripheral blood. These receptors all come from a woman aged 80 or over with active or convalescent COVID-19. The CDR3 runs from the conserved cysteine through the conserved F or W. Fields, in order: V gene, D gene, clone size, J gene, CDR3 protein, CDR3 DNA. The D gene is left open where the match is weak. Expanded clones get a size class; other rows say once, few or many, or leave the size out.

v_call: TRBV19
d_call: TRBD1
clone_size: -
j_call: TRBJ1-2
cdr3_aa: CASVNRGEAGYTF
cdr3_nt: TGTGCCAGTGTCAACAGGGGAGAAGCTGGCTACACCTTC

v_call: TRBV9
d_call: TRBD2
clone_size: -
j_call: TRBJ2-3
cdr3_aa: CASSVEPAGGTDTQYF
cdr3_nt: TGTGCCAGCAGCGTAGAACCAGCGGGGGGTACAGATACGCAGTATTTT

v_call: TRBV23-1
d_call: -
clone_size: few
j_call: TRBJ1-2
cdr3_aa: CASSQTGHSYGYTF
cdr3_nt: TGCGCCAGCAGTCAAACGGGACACTCCTATGGCTACACCTTC

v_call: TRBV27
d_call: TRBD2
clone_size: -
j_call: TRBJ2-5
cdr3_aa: CASRREGGETQYF
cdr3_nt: TGTGCCAGCCGACGGGAGGGCGGGGAGACCCAGTACTTC

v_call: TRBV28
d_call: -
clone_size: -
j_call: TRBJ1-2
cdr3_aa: CASTPPLGTGGYTF
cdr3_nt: TGTGCCAGCACTCCACCGCTAGGGACTGGAGGCTACACCTTC

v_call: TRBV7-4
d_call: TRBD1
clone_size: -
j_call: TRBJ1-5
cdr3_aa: CASSRTGSGNQPQHF
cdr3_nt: TGTGCCAGCAGCCGGACAGGGTCGGGCAATCAGCCCCAGCATTTT

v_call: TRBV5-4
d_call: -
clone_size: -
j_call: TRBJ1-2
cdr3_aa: CASSHRDGYTF
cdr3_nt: TGTGCCAGCAGCCACAGGGATGGCTACACCTTC

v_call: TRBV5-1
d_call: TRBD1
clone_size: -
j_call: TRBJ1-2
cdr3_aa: CASSPTGVSGYTF
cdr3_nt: TGCGCCAGCAGCCCTACAGGGGTCAGTGGCTACACCTTC

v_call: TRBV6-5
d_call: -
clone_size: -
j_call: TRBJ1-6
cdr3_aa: CASSYKGPSPLHF
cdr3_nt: TGTGCCAGCAGTTACAAGGGGCCTTCACCCCTCCACTTT

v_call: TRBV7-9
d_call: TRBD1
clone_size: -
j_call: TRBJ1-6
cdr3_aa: CASSSRDSYNSPLHF
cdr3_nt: TGTGCCAGCAGCTCTCGGGACAGTTATAATTCACCCCTCCACTTT

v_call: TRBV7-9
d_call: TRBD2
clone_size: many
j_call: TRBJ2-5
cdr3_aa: CACLGTRGGPRHGETQYF
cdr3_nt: TGTGCCTGCTTGGGGACTAGGGGGGGCCCCCGCCACGGAGAGACCCAGTACTTC

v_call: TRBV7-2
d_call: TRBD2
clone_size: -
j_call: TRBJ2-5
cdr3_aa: CASSLVVGLQETQYF
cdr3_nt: TGTGCCAGCAGCTTAGTTGTGGGACTACAAGAGACCCAGTACTTC

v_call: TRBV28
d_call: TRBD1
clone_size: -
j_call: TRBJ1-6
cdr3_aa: CASSPGGSSSYNSPLHF
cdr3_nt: TGTGCCAGCAGCCCAGGGGGAAGTAGCTCCTATAATTCACCCCTCCACTTT

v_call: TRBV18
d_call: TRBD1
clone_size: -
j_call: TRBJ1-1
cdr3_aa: CASSVGQGSSEAFF
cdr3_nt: TGTGCCAGCTCGGTAGGACAGGGGTCGAGTGAAGCTTTCTTT

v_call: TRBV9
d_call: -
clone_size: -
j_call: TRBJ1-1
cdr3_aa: CASSVGGANTEAFF
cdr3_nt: TGTGCCAGCAGCGTAGGCGGAGCAAACACTGAAGCTTTCTTT

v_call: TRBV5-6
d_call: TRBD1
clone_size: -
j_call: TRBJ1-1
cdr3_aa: CASSSRQGVTEAFF
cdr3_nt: TGTGCCAGCAGCTCCCGACAGGGGGTCACTGAAGCTTTCTTT

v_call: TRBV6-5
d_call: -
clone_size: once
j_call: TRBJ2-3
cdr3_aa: CASHRSSGSTDTQYF
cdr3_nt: TGTGCCAGCCACAGGAGTAGCGGTAGCACAGATACGCAGTATTTT

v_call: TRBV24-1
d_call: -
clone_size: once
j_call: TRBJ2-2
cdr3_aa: CATRKQESDTGELFF
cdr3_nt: TGTGCCACCAGAAAACAGGAGTCGGACACCGGGGAGCTGTTTTTT

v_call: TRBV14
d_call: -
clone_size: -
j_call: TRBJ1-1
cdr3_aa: CASSLTGGNTEAFF
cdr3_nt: TGTGCCAGCAGCCTCACCGGGGGGAACACTGAAGCTTTCTTT

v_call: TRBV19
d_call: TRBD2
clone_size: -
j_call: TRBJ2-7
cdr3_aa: CASSIRAGAYEQYF
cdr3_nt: TGTGCCAGTAGTATACGTGCGGGGGCCTACGAGCAGTACTTC

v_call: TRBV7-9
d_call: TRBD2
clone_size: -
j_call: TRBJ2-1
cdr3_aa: CASSSTSGGYNEQFF
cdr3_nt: TGTGCCAGCAGCTCGACTAGCGGGGGCTACAATGAGCAGTTCTTC

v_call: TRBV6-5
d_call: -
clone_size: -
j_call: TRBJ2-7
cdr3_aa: CASSPGVASYEQYF
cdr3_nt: TGTGCCAGCAGTCCAGGTGTGGCCTCCTACGAGCAGTACTTC

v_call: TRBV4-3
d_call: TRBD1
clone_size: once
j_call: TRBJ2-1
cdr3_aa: CASSKTPGGQAYNEQFF
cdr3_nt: TGCGCCAGCAGCAAGACACCCGGAGGACAGGCCTACAATGAGCAGTTCTTC

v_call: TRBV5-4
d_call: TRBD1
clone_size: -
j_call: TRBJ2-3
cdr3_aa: CASSLEGDRAPDTQYF
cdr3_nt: TGTGCCAGCAGCTTGGAGGGGGACAGGGCTCCAGATACGCAGTATTTT

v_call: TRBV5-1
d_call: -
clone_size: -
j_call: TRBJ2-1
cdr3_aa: CASGRLGSGVHEQFF
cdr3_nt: TGCGCCAGCGGCCGCCTTGGCAGTGGTGTACATGAGCAGTTCTTC

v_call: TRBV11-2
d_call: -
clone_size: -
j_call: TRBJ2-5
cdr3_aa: CASSFNAGAQETQYF
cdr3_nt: TGTGCCAGCAGCTTCAATGCGGGGGCACAAGAGACCCAGTACTTC

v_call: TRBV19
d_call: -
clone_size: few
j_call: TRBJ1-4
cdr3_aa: CASSIGQTTNEKLFF
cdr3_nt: TGTGCCAGTAGTATAGGGCAGACAACTAATGAAAAACTGTTTTTT

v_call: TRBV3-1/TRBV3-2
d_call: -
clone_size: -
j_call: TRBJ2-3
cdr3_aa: CASSPERAPGDTQYF
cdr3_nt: TGTGCCAGCAGCCCGGAGCGGGCCCCCGGGGATACGCAGTATTTT

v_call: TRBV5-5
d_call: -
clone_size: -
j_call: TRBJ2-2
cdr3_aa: CASSQVAVANTGELFF
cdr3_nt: TGTGCCAGCAGCCAAGTGGCGGTAGCGAACACCGGGGAGCTGTTTTTT

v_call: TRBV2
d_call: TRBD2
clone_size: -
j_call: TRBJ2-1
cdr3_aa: CASSDPAGGNEQFF
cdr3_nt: TGTGCCAGCAGTGACCCAGCGGGGGGCAATGAGCAGTTCTTC

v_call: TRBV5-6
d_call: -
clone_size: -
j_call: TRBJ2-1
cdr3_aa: CASSLYRAEQFF
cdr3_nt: TGTGCCAGCAGCTTATACAGGGCTGAGCAGTTCTTC

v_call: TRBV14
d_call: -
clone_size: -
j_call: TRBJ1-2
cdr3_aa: CASSQDRGGAGYTF
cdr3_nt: TGTGCCAGCAGCCAAGATCGGGGGGGTGCGGGCTACACCTTC

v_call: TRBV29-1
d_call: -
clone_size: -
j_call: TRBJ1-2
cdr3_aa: CSVWGDYGYTF
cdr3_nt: TGCAGCGTGTGGGGGGACTATGGCTACACCTTC

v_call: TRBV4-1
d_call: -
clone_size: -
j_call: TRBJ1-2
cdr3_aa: CASSQDVRGNYGYTF
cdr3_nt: TGCGCCAGCAGCCAAGACGTGCGGGGGAACTATGGCTACACCTTC

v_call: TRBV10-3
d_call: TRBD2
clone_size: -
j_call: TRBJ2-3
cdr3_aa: CAASERQAGDTQYF
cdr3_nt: TGTGCCGCGTCAGAGAGGCAAGCGGGGGATACGCAGTATTTT

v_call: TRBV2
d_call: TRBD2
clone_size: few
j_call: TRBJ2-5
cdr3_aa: CASSFLRLAEQETQYF
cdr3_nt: TGTGCCAGCAGTTTTCTAAGACTAGCGGAACAAGAGACCCAGTACTTC

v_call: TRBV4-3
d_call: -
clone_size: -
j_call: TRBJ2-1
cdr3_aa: CASSQDSGTYNEQFF
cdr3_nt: TGCGCCAGCAGCCAAGATTCCGGGACCTACAATGAGCAGTTCTTC

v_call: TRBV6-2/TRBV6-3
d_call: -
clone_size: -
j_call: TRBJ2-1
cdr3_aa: CASSSTGFEQFF
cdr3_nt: TGTGCCAGCAGCTCTACAGGGTTTGAGCAGTTCTTC